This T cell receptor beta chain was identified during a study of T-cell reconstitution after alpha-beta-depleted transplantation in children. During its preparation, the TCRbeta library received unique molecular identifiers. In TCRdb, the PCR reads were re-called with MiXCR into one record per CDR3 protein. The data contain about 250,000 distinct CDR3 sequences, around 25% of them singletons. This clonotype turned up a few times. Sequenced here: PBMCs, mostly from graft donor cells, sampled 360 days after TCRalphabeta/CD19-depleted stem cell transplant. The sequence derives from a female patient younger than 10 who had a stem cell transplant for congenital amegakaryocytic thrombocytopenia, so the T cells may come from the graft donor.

CDR3 coding DNA: TGCGCCAGCAGCGAAGGGACTAGCGGGGGGCCGCTGGATGAGCAGTTCTTC. Translating gives CASSEGTSGGPLDEQFF. J is TRBJ2-1 and V is TRBV5-1; the match to TRBD2 covers 15 bases. J was trimmed by 8 bases and V by 4 bases; bases with no gene match: 10. Germline loops: CDR1 SGHRS, CDR2 YFSETQ. This CDR3 region has 17 residues.